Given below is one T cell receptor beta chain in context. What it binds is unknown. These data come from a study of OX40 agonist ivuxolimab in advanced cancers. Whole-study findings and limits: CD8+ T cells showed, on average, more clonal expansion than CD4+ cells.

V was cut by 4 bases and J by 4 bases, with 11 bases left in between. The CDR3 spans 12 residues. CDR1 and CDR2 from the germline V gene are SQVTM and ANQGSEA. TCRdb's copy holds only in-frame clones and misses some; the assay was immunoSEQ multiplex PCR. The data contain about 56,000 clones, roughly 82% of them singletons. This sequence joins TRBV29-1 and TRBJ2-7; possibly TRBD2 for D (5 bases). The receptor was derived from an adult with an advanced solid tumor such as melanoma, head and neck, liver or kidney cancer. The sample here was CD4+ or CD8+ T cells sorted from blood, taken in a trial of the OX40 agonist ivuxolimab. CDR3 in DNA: TGCAGCGTTGCCCCGGCGGGTTACGAGCAGTACTTC. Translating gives CSVAPAGYEQYF.